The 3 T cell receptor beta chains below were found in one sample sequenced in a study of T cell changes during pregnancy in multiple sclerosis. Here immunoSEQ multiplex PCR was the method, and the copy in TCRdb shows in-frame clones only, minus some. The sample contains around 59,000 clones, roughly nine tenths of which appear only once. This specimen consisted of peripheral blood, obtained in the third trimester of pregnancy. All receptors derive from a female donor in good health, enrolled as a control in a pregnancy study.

The CDR3 protein is CASSQDVGSTSGGEDTQYF. As DNA, the CDR3 is TGCGCCAGCAGCCAAGATGTTGGTTCCACTAGCGGGGGAGAGGATACGCAGTATTTT. V is TRBV4-3 and J is TRBJ2-3, with 11 positions matching TRBD2. CDR1 LGHNA and CDR2 YSLEER come from the germline V gene. After removal of 0 bases from V and 6 bases from J, the junction contained 14 bases not matched to a gene. The CDR3 has 19 residues.

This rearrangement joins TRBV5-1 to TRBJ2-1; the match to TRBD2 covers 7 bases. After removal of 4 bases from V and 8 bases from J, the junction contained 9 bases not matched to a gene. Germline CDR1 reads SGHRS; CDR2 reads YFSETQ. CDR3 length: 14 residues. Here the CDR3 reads CASSEGGRNDEQFF. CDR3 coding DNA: TGCGCCAGCAGCGAGGGAGGGAGAAACGATGAGCAGTTCTTC. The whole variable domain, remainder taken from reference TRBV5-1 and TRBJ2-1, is KAGVTQTPRYLIKTRGQQVTLSCSPISGHRSVSWYQQTPGQGLQFLFEYFSETQRNKGNFPGRFSGRQFSNSRSEMNVSTLELGDSALYLCASSEGGRNDEQFFGPGTRLTVL.

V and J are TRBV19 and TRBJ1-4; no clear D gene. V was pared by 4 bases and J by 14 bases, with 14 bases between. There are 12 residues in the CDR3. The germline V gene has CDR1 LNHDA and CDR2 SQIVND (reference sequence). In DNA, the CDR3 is TGTGCCAGTAGTACCACATCGGGTGTGCTGTTTTTT. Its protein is CASSTTSGVLFF.